The T cell receptor (beta chain) under discussion was sequenced for a study of cytomegalovirus exposure and HLA in healthy donors. The primer mix had 60 Vbeta and 13 Jbeta primers. Clones were sequenced by immunoSEQ multiplex PCR, and TCRdb holds only the in-frame ones, with some missing. In the table there are about 67,000 clones, roughly nine tenths of which are singletons. The source of this sequence is a woman aged 30 to 39 in good health and CMV-seropositive. The sequencing input was PBMCs.

CDR3 protein: CASRQSGGTEAFF. The CDR3 region has the DNA TGTGCCAGCAGACAATCAGGGGGCACTGAAGCTTTCTTT. The rearrangement uses TRBV27 and TRBJ1-1, with 7 nucleotides matching TRBD1. V lost 6 bases and J lost 4; bases outside the gene matches: 5. This CDR3 has 13 amino acids. Germline V gene sequence: CDR1 MNHEY, CDR2 SMNVEV (reference sequence).